This T cell receptor (beta chain) emerged from a study of blood T cell repertoires in COVID-19. This clone was picked up many times. TCRdb's table, derived via immunoSEQ multiplex PCR, lists solely in-frame clones and lacks some. This table holds around 220,000 clones, 65% to 85% found once. In germline, CDR1 is MGHRA, CDR2 YSYEKL. V was pared by 0 bases and J by 0 bases, with 9 bases between. This CDR3 has 16 amino acids. The J gene is TRBJ1-5, the V gene TRBV4-1, with unresolved D. Sequenced input: peripheral blood. This receptor was taken from a woman of 80 years or more with acute or convalescent COVID-19. CDR3 residues: CASSQDAPYSNQPQHF. The CDR3 nucleotides are TGCGCCAGCAGCCAAGATGCGCCTTATAGCAATCAGCCCCAGCATTTT.